This T cell receptor (beta chain) stems from a study of a mutant IDH1 vaccine in newly diagnosed glioma. In the case of this clone: Its specificity is not known.

Generated by immunoSEQ multiplex PCR, the TCRdb table keeps only in-frame clones and is missing some. Here the sample spans around 130,000 clones, roughly 77% being singletons. Time point denoted: week 11, during vaccination. Every single dose of the vaccine, 300 ug of mutant IDH1 20-mer peptide, came with topical imiquimod. Trimming removed 3 bases from V and 5 bases from J; junction bases left unmatched: 13. The CDR3 has 16 amino acids. The germline V gene encodes CDR1 SGHTA and CDR2 FQGNSA. The rearrangement joins TRBV7-2 to TRBJ2-7; TRBD1 aligns across 7 bases. The sample in question was PBMCs, obtained from a glioma patient whose treatment included an IDH1 peptide vaccine. The TCR sequence derives from a man aged 40-49 years with glioma. Here the CDR3 reads CASSLRSGRGTNEQYF. The DNA of the CDR3 is TGTGCCAGCAGCTTGAGGTCGGGCAGGGGGACGAACGAGCAGTACTTC.